What follows describes a single T cell receptor beta chain. Its binding antigen is unknown. One base away there is no much larger clone; base qualities are not given. These data belong to a study of blood T cell repertoires in COVID-19 (dated by TCRdb to 2018 to 2020). Regarding the research as a whole: Collaborator samples came from the United States, Italy and Spain and covered acute and convalescent phases of COVID-19. The prospective study material was composed of cDNA or gDNA derived from T cells, B-cell-depleted T cells, or PBMCs. Deeply sampled blood TCRbeta repertoires from subjects exposed to, actively infected with, or recovered from COVID-19 were included in the dataset. A freely available public database, intended as a resource for researchers studying the immune response to SARS-CoV-2, is where the repertoires were released. The samples were drawn from two sources: the first 160 participants of the ongoing ImmuneRACE study, and approximately 1,300 subjects contributed by 6 global collaborators. Sample metadata almost always included a de-identified subject ID, COVID-19 status, age in years and sex. Where available, HLA class I and class II types were taken from metadata supplied by the sample provider and were not determined by assay-based typing. General findings and caveats noted by the study authors: The quantity of clinical and demographic metadata differed by source and by participant and was supplied without curation.

Each collaborating institution followed its own protocols to collect whole blood in K2EDTA tubes. For TCRbeta analysis, collaborator samples were shipped as frozen whole blood, as isolated PBMCs, or as DNA extracted from either sample type. TCRbeta CDR3 regions were amplified from genomic DNA using the immunoSEQ Assay, a bias-controlled multiplex PCR. For the original study's pipeline: Within the assay, amplification of reference gene primers was used to estimate how many nucleated cells each sample contained. Sequence reads were collapsed and filtered to measure the absolute abundance of every unique TCRbeta CDR3 rearrangement. For each sample, productive Simpson clonality was calculated as the square root of Simpson's diversity index across productive rearrangements. Sourced from immuneACCESS, this table was stored by TCRdb with only in-frame sequences that have V and J called. A share of the clones is absent; for the studies checked, an unresolved V gene accounts for under half, and the remainder has no known explanation. V, J and clone size reflect that table, while D and trimming were determined from the DNA. Counted in this sample were approximately 87,000 clones; around nine tenths of them appeared once. The ten largest clones capture about 14% of the sample.

The germline V gene gives CDR1 as SNHLY and CDR2 as FYNNEI. V is cut by 8 bases and J by 5 bases, and the space between the germline ends is 9 bases. Its CDR3 holds 11 amino acids, cysteine through phenylalanine. Here the CDR3 DNA is all that survives: 33 bases in frame from base 1. The V and J genes are TRBV2 and TRBJ2-5, with the identity of the D gene unclear. The origin of this receptor is a man in his sixties or seventies with active or convalescent COVID-19. The sample consisted of peripheral blood. The encoded CDR3 is CASLSYETQYF. In nucleotide form, the sequence is TGTGCCAGCCTCTCTTATGAGACCCAGTACTTC.